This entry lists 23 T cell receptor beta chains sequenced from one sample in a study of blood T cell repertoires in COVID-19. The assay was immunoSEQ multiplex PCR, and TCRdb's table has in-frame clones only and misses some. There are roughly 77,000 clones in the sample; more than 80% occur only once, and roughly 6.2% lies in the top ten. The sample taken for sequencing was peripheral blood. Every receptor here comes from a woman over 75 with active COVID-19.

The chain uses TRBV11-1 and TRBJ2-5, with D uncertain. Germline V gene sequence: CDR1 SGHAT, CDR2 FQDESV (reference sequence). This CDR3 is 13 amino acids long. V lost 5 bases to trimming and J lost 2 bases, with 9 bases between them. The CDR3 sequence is CASSPREQETQYF. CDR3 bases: TGTGCCAGCAGCCCACGAGAGCAAGAGACCCAGTACTTC.

CDR3 sequence reads: CASPRRQPQHF. CDR3 in DNA: TGTGCCAGCCCTCGGAGGCAGCCCCAGCATTTT. The chain uses TRBV6-4 and TRBJ1-5; D not certain. The V end was cut by 8 bases, the J end by 7 bases, with 9 bases between. Germline CDR1 MRHNA, CDR2 SNTAGT. The CDR3 consists of 11 residues.

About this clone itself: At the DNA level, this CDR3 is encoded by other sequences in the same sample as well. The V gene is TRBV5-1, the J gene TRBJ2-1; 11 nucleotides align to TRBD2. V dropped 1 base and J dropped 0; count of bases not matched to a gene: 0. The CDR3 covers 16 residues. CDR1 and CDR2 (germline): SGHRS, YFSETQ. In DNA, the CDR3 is TGCGCCAGCAGCTTGACTAGCGGGAGCTCCTACAATGAGCAGTTCTTC. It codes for CASSLTSGSSYNEQFF.

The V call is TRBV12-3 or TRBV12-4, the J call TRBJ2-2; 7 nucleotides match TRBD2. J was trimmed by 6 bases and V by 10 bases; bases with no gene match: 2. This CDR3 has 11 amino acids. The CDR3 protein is CANREAGELFF. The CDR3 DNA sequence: TGTGCCAACCGGGAGGCCGGGGAGCTGTTTTTT.

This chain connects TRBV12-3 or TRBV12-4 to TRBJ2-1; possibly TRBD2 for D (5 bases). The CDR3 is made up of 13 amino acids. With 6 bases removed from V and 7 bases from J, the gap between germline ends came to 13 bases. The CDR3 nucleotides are TGTGCCAGCAGCCCCGGGGATTGGAATGAGCAGTTCTTC. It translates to CASSPGDWNEQFF.

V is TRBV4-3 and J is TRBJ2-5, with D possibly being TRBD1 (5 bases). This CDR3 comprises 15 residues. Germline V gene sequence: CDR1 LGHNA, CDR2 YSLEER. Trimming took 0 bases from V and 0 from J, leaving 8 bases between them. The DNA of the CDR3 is TGCGCCAGCAGCCAAGACACAGGTTACCAAGAGACCCAGTACTTC. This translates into CASSQDTGYQETQYF.

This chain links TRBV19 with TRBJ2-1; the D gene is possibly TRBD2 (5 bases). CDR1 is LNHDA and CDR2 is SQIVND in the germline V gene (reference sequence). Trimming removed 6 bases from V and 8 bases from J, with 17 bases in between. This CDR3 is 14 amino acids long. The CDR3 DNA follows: TGTGCCAGTAGGATTGGGAGAGTGGGCGATGAGCAGTTCTTC. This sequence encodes CASRIGRVGDEQFF.

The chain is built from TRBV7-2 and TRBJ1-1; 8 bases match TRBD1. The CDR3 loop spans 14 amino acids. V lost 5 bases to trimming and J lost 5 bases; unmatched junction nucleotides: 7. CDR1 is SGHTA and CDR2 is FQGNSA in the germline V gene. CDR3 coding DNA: TGTGCCAGCAGCCAAACAGGGGGGCGGACTGAAGCTTTCTTT. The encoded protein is CASSQTGGRTEAFF.

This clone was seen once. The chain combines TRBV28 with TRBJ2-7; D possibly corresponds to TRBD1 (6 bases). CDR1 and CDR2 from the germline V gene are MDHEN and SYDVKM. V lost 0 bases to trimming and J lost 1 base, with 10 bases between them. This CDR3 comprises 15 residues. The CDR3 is CASSLWARGSYEQYF. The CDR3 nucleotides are TGTGCCAGCAGTTTATGGGCCAGGGGTTCCTACGAGCAGTACTTC.

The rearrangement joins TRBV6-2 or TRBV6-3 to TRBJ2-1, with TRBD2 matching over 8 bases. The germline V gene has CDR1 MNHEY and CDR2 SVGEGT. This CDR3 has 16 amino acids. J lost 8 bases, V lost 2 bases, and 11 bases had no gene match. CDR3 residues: CASSYPGLGGRDEQFF. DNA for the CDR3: TGTGCCAGCAGTTACCCGGGACTAGGGGGAAGGGATGAGCAGTTCTTC.

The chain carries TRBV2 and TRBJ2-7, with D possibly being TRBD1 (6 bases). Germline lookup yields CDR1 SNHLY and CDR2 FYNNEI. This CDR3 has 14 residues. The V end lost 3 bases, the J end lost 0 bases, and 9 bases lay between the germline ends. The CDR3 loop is CASSDQGHSYEQYF. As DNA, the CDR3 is TGTGCCAGCAGTGATCAGGGACACTCCTACGAGCAGTACTTC.

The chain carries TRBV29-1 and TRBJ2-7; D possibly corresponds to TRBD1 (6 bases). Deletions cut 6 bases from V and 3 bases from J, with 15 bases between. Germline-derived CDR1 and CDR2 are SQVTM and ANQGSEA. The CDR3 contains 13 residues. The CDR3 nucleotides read TGCAGCGTCGGGACAACGACTCTCTACGAGCAGTACTTC. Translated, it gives CSVGTTTLYEQYF.

This chain's CDR3 is CASTPGPDYYGYTF. The CDR3, as DNA: TGTGCCAGCACTCCTGGCCCCGATTACTATGGCTACACCTTC. The V and J genes are TRBV7-2 and TRBJ1-2; D is undetermined. V lost 7 bases to trimming and J lost 3 bases, with 15 bases between them. CDR1 is SGHTA and CDR2 is FQGNSA in the germline V gene. The CDR3 contains 14 residues.

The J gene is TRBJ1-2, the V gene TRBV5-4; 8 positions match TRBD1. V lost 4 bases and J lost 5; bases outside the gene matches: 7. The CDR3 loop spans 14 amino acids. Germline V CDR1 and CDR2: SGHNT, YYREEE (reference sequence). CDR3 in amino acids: CASSPGQVGYGYTF. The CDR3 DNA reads TGTGCCAGCAGCCCGGGACAGGTGGGGTATGGCTACACCTTC.

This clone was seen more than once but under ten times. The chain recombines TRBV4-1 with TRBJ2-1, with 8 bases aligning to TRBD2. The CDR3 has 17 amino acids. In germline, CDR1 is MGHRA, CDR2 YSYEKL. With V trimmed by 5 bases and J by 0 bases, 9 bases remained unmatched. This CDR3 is CASSARALAGSYNEQFF. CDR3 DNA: TGCGCCAGCAGCGCCCGAGCGCTAGCGGGCTCCTACAATGAGCAGTTCTTC.

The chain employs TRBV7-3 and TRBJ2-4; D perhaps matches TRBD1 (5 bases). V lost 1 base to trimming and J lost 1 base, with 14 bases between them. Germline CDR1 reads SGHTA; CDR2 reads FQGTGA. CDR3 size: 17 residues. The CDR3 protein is CASSLRQPSGAKNIQYF. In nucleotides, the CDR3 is TGTGCCAGCAGCTTAAGACAGCCGTCAGGGGCCAAAAACATTCAGTACTTC. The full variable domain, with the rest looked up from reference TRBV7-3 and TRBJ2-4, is GAGVSQTPSNKVTEKGKYVELRCDPISGHTALYWYRQSLGQGPEFLIYFQGTGAADDSGLPNDRFFAVRPEGSVSTLKIQRTERGDSAVYLCASSLRQPSGAKNIQYFGAGTRLSVL.

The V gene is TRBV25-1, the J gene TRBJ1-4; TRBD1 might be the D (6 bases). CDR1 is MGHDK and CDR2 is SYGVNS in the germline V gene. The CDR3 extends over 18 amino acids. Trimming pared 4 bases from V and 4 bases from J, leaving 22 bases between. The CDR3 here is CASSGMVGRRGNNEKLFF. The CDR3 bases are TGTGCCAGCAGTGGAATGGTTGGCAGAAGGGGGAATAATGAAAAACTGTTTTTT.

The CDR3 DNA is TGTGCCAGCAGCCGTCGACAGGGTCAAGAGACCCAGTACTTC. Its protein product is CASSRRQGQETQYF. The chain joins TRBV28 to TRBJ2-5, with 7 bases that match TRBD1. Germline lookup yields CDR1 MDHEN and CDR2 SYDVKM. Germline trimming cut 6 bases from V and 2 bases from J; bases unmatched to any gene: 6. The CDR3 length is 14 residues.

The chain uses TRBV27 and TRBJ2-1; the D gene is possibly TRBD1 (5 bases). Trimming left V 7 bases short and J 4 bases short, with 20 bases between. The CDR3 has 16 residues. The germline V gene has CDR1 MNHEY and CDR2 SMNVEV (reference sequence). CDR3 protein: CASTPAQGKGYNEQFF. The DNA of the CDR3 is TGTGCCAGCACCCCAGCTCAGGGTAAGGGATACAATGAGCAGTTCTTC.

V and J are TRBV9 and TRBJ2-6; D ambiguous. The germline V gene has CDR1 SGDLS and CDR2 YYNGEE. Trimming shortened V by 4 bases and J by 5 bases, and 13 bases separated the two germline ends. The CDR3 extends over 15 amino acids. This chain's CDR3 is CASSPRGGWANVLTF. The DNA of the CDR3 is TGTGCCAGCAGCCCGAGAGGCGGCTGGGCCAACGTCCTGACTTTC. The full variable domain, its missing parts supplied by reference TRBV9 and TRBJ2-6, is DSGVTQTPKHLITATGQRVTLRCSPRSGDLSVYWYQQSLDQGLQFLIQYYNGEERAKGNILERFSAQQFPDLHSELNLSSLELGDSALYFCASSPRGGWANVLTFGAGSRLTVL.

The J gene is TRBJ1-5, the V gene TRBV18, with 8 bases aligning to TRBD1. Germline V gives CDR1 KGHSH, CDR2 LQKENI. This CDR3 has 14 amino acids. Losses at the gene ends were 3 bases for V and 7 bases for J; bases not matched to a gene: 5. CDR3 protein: CASSPSDRVQPQHF. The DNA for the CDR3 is TGTGCCAGCTCACCTTCGGACAGGGTCCAGCCCCAGCATTTT.

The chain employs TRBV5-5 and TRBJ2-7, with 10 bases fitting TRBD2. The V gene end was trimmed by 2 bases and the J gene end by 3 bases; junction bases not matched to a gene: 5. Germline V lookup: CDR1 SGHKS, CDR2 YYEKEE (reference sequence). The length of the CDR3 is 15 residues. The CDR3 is CASSLLAGPFYEQYF. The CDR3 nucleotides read TGTGCCAGCAGCTTACTAGCGGGGCCTTTCTACGAGCAGTACTTC.

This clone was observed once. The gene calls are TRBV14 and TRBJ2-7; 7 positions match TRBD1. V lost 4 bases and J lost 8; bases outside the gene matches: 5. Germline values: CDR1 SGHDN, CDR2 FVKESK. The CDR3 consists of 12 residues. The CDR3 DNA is TGTGCCAGCAGCCCGACAGGGCTGAAGCAGTACTTC. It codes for CASSPTGLKQYF.